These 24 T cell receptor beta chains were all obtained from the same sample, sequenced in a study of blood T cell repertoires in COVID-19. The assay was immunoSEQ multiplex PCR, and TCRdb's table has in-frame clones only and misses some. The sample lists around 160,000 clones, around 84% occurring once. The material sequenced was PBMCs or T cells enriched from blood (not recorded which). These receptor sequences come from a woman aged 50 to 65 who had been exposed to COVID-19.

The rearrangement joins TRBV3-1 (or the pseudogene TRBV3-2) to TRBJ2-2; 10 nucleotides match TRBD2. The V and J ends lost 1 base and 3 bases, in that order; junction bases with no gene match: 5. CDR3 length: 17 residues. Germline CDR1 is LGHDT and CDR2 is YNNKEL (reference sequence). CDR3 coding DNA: TGTGCCAGCAGCCAAGGACTAGCGGGCGCCTACACCGGGGAGCTGTTTTTT. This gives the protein CASSQGLAGAYTGELFF.

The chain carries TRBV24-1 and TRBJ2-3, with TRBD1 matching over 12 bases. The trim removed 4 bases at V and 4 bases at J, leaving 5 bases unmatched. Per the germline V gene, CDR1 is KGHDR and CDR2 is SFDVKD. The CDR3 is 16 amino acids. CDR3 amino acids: CATSDPRDRGPDTQYF. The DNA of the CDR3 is TGTGCCACCAGTGACCCCCGGGACAGGGGGCCAGATACGCAGTATTTT.

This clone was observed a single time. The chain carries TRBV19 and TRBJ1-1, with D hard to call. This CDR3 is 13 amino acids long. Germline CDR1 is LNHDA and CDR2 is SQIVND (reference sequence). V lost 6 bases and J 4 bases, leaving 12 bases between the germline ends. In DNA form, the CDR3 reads TGTGCCAGTAGAATAAAGGCGGCCACTGAAGCTTTCTTT. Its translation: CASRIKAATEAFF.

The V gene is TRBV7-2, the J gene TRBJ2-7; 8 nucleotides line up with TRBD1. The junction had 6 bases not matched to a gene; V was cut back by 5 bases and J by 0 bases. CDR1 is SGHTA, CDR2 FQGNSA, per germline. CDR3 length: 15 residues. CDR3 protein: CASSLQGAPSYEQYF. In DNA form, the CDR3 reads TGTGCCAGCAGCCTTCAGGGGGCCCCCTCCTACGAGCAGTACTTC.

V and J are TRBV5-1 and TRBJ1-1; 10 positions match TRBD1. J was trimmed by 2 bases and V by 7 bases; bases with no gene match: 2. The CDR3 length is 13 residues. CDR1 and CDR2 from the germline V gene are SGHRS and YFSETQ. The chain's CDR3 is CASQTGGNTEAFF. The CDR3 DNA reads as TGCGCCAGCCAGACAGGGGGCAACACTGAAGCTTTCTTT.

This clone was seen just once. The CDR3 reads CASSLSVGTGTYNEQFF. CDR3 bases: TGTGCCAGCAGCCTGTCGGTGGGGACTGGAACCTACAATGAGCAGTTCTTC. The J gene is TRBJ2-1, the V gene TRBV3-1 (or the pseudogene TRBV3-2), with a tentative D call TRBD2 (6 bases). V lost 4 bases, J lost 2 bases, and 18 bases lay in between. CDR1 and CDR2 from the germline V gene are LGHDT and YNNKEL (reference sequence). The CDR3 runs to 17 residues.

This CDR3 is CSVCHRANEKLFF. The CDR3 coding sequence is TGCAGCGTTTGCCACAGGGCTAATGAAAAACTGTTTTTT. The rearrangement joins TRBV29-1 to TRBJ1-4; D is perhaps TRBD1 (6 bases). Trimming took off 5 bases at V and 3 bases at J, with 10 bases between the two ends. The CDR3 extends over 13 amino acids. Germline CDR1 SQVTM, CDR2 ANQGSEA. The full variable domain, its missing parts supplied by reference TRBV29-1 and TRBJ1-4, is SAVISQKPSRDICQRGTSLTIQCQVDSQVTMMFWYRQQPGQSLTLIATANQGSEATYESGFVIDKFPISRPNLTFSTLTVSNMSPEDSSIYLCSVCHRANEKLFFGSGTQLSVL.

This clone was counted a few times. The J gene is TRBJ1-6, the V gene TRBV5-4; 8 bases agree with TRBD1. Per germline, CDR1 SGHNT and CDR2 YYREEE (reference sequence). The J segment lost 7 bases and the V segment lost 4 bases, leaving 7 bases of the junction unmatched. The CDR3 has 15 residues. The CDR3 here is CASSAPGQENSPLHF. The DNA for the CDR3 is TGTGCCAGCAGCGCCCCGGGACAGGAAAATTCACCCCTCCACTTT.

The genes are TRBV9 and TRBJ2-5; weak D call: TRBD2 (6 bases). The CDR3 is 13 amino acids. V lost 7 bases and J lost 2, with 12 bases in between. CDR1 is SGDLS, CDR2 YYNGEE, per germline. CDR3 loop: CASGGERQETQYF. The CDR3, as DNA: TGTGCCAGCGGAGGGGAGCGGCAAGAGACCCAGTACTTC.

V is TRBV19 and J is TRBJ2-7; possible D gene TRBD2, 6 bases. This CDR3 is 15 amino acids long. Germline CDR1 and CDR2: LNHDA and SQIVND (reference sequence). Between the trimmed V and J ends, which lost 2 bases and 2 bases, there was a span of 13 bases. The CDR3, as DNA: TGTGCCAGTAGTATAAATCCTGGCGGGGCCTACGAGCAGTACTTC. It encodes CASSINPGGAYEQYF.

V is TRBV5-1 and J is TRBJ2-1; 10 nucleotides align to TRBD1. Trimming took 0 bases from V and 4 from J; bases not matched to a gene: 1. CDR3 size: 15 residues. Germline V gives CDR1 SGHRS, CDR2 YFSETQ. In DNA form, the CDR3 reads TGCGCCAGCAGCTTGGGACAGGGGGCATACAATGAGCAGTTCTTC. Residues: CASSLGQGAYNEQFF.

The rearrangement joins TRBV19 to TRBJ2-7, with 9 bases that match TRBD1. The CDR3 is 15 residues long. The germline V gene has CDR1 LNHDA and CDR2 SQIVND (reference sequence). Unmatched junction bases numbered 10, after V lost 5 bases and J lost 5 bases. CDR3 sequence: CASSEPGQGTHEQYF. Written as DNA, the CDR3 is TGTGCCAGTAGTGAACCGGGACAGGGCACTCACGAGCAGTACTTC.

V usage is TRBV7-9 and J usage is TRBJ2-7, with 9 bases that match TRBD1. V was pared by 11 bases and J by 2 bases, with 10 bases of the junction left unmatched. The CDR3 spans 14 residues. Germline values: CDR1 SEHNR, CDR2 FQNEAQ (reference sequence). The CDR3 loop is CAATAGQGPYEQYF. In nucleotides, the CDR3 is TGTGCCGCCACTGCGGGACAGGGACCCTACGAGCAGTACTTC.

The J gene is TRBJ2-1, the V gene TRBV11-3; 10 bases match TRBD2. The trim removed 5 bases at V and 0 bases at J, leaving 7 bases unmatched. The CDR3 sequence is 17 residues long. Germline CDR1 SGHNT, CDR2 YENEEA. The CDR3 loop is CASSHSAGGSSYNEQFF. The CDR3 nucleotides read TGTGCCAGCAGCCATTCAGCGGGGGGGAGCTCCTACAATGAGCAGTTCTTC. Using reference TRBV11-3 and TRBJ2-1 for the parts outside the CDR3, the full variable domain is EAGVVQSPRYKIIEKKQPVAFWCNPISGHNTLYWYLQNLGQGPELLIRYENEEAVDDSQLPKDRFSAERLKGVDSTLKIQPAELGDSAVYLCASSHSAGGSSYNEQFFGPGTRLTVL.

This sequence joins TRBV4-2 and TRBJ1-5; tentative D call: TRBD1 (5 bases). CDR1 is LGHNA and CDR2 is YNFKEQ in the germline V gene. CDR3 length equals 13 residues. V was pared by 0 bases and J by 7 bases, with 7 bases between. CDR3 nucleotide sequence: TGTGCCAGCAGCCAAGACAGGGCCCAGCCCCAGCATTTT. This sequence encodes CASSQDRAQPQHF.

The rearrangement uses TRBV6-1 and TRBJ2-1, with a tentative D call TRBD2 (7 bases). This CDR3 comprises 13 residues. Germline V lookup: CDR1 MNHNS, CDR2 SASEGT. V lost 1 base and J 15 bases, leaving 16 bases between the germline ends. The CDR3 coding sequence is TGTGCCAGCAGTGAAGATTTGAGGGGGGGCCTGTTCTTC. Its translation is CASSEDLRGGLFF.

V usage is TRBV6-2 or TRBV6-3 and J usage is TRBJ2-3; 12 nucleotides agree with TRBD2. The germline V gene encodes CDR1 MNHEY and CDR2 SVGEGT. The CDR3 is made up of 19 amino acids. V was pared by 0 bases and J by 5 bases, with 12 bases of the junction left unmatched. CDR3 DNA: TGTGCCAGCAGTTACTCGAGAGATACTAGCGGGAGGCGAGGAGATACGCAGTATTTT. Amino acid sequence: CASSYSRDTSGRRGDTQYF.

The CDR3 region has the DNA TGTGCCAGCAGCCTGGAGACCCCGAGAGCCCAGTACTTC. Its protein is CASSLETPRAQYF. The gene calls are TRBV7-9 and TRBJ2-5; D gene uncertain. V lost 5 bases, J lost 9 bases, and 16 bases lay in between. In germline, CDR1 is SEHNR, CDR2 FQNEAQ (reference sequence). The CDR3 loop spans 13 amino acids.

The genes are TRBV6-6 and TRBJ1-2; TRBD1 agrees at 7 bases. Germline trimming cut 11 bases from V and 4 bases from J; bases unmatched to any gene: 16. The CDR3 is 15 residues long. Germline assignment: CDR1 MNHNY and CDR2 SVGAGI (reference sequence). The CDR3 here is CAGSSPLDRAYGYTF. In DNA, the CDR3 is TGTGCCGGATCCAGCCCCCTCGACAGGGCCTATGGCTACACCTTC.

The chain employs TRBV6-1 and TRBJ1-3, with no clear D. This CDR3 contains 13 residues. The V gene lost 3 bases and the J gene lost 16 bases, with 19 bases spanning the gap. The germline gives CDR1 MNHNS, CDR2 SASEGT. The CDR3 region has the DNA TGTGCCAGCAGTGATAACTTAAGTGTCCCTACTTATTTT. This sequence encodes CASSDNLSVPTYF.

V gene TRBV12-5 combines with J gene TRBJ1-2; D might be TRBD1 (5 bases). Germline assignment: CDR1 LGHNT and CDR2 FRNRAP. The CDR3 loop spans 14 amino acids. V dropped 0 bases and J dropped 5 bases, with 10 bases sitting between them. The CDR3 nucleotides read TGTGCTAGTGGTTTGGTAAGGCAGGGATATGGCTACACCTTC. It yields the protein CASGLVRQGYGYTF.

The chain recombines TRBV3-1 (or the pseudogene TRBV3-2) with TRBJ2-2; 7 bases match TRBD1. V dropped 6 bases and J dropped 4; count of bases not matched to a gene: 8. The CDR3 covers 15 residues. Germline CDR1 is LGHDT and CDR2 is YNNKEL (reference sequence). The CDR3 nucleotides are TGTGCCAGCAGAACGGGACAGATTTCCACCGGGGAGCTGTTTTTT. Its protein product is CASRTGQISTGELFF.

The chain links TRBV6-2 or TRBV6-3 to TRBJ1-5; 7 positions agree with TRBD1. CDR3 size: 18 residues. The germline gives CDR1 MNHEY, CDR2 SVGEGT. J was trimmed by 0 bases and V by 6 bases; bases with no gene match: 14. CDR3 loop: CASSTRQGSGLSNQPQHF. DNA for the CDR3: TGTGCCAGCAGCACGCGACAGGGATCGGGCCTTAGCAATCAGCCCCAGCATTTT.

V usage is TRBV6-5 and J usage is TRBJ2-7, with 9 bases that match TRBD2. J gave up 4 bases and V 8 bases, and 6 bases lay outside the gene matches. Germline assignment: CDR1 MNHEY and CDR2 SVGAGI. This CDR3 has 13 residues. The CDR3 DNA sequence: TGTGCCAGCGGGCTAGCGGGGCTTTACGAGCAGTACTTC. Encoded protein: CASGLAGLYEQYF.